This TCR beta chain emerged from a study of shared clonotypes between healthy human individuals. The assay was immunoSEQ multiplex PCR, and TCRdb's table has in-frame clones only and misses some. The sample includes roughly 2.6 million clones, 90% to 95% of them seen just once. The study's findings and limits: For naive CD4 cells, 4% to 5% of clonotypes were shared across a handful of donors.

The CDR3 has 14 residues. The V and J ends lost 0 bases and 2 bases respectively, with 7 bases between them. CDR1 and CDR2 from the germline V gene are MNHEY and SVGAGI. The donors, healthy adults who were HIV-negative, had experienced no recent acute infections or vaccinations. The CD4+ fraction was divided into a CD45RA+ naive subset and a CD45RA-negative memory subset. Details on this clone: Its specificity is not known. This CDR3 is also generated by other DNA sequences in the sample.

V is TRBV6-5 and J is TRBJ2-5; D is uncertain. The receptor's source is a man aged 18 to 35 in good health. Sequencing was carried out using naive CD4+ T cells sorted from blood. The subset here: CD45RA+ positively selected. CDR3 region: CASSYSTLQETQYF. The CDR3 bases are TGTGCCAGCAGTTACTCGACCTTACAAGAGACCCAGTACTTC.